This TCR beta chain was obtained from a study of blood T cell repertoires in COVID-19 (dated by TCRdb to about 2020). The study in broad terms: Samples covering the acute and convalescent phases of COVID-19 were provided by collaborators in the United States, Italy and Spain. Where HLA class I and class II types were available, the types were taken from metadata supplied by the sample provider, not from assay-based typing. A freely available public database, intended as a resource for researchers studying the immune response to SARS-CoV-2, is where the repertoires were released. The dataset comprised deeply sampled blood TCRbeta repertoires from subjects exposed to, actively infected with, or recovered from COVID-19. The material from the prospective study consisted of cDNA or gDNA derived from T cells, B-cell-depleted T cells, or PBMCs. Samples were obtained from the ongoing ImmuneRACE study (first 160 participants) and from 1,254 subjects provided by 6 global collaborators. Nearly every sample came with metadata listing a de-identified subject ID, COVID-19 status, age in years and sex.

The collaborating institutions used their own protocols to collect whole blood in K2EDTA tubes. For TCRbeta analysis, collaborators shipped samples in one of three forms: frozen whole blood, isolated PBMCs, or DNA extracted from either of those sample types. TCRbeta CDR3 regions were amplified from genomic DNA by means of the immunoSEQ Assay, a bias-controlled multiplex PCR. As for how the authors treated the data: The number of nucleated cells in each sample was estimated from the amplification of reference gene primers within the assay. Sequence reads were collapsed and filtered to measure the absolute abundance of every unique TCRbeta CDR3 rearrangement. Productive Simpson clonality was computed per sample as the square root of Simpson's diversity index over productive rearrangements. TCRdb re-hosts the immuneACCESS table, in-frame sequences only. Its copies lack some clones; in the studies checked, an unresolved V gene accounts for under half of them, and the cause for the rest is not known. V, J and clone size derive from that table, while D and trimming were established from the DNA sequence. Here the sample has about 240,000 clones; about 79% occur a single time. Roughly 9.6% of the sample is taken by the ten largest.

As concerns this clone: It has no known antigen specificity. Nothing much larger sits one base from this clone, and base qualities are not available.

Here is what the overall study found, with its caveats: The amount of clinical and demographic metadata varied by source and participant and was provided uncurated.

Its CDR3 holds 13 amino acids, cysteine through phenylalanine. Just CDR3 DNA is preserved here, 39 bases in frame from base 1. The V end loses 5 bases and the J end loses 7 bases, and a stretch of 14 bases separates them. CDR1 and CDR2 are read off the germline V gene as MNHEY and SVGEGT. Recombination linked TRBV6-2 or TRBV6-3 to TRBJ1-2, with a weak D call of TRBD1 (5 bases match). The sample consisted of peripheral blood. The TCR sequence derives from a woman older than 75 with acute or convalescent COVID-19. The CDR3 has the sequence CASSTGGRSGYTF. The nucleotides read TGTGCCAGCAGTACCGGGGGTAGAAGTGGCTACACCTTC.